This TCR beta chain was obtained from a study of response to subunit inactivated influenza vaccine. Study-level findings and limits: The authors suggested that every seasonal influenza vaccination recruits few new T cells.

Germline V gene data show CDR1 as MGHRA and CDR2 as YSYEKL. The germline V and J ends were trimmed by 2 bases and 6 bases, with 8 bases remaining between them. There are 12 residues in the CDR3. One entry per CDR3 protein, called by TCRdb with MiXCR from the RT-PCR reads. This table holds about 190,000 distinct CDR3 sequences, 14% found once. Of note for this clonotype: What it recognizes is unknown.

The rearrangement uses TRBV4-1 and TRBJ2-7, with D uncertain. The sequencing used CD8+ T cells sorted from PBMCs, collected around 5 days after vaccination. The receptor was isolated from a man aged 45-60 years who received an inactivated influenza vaccine. As DNA, the CDR3 is TGCGCCAGCAGCCAAAATGGACCCGAGCAGTACTTC. It yields the protein CASSQNGPEQYF.